The 4 T cell receptor beta chains reported below all come from one sample, sequenced in a study of cytomegalovirus exposure and HLA in healthy donors. The PCR employed 60 Vbeta primers together with 13 Jbeta primers. Using immunoSEQ multiplex PCR, the repertoire was profiled, and TCRdb retains in-frame clones only, with some absent. Among around 91,000 clones listed, around 80% were seen once. Sequencing was done on a sample of PBMCs. The receptors derive from a male donor in good health and CMV-seropositive.

The V and J genes are TRBV7-9 and TRBJ2-1; TRBD1 aligns across 9 bases. The CDR3 runs to 17 residues. Germline assignment: CDR1 SEHNR and CDR2 FQNEAQ (reference sequence). V gave up 7 bases and J gave up 5 bases; unmatched junction bases: 15. CDR3 sequence (DNA): TGTGCCAGCACCTTTGTCCCCCGGGACAGGGCCCACAATGAGCAGTTCTTC. It specifies CASTFVPRDRAHNEQFF.

CDR3 coding DNA: TGTGCCATCAGGCCGACTAGCGACAATGAGCAGTTCTTC. Translation gives CAIRPTSDNEQFF. The V gene is TRBV10-3, the J gene TRBJ2-1, with 8 bases lining up with TRBD2. V lost 6 bases and J lost 5; bases outside the gene matches: 3. This CDR3 contains 13 residues. CDR1 is ENHRY, CDR2 SYGVKD, per germline.

The chain employs TRBV4-3 and TRBJ2-7; 9 nucleotides line up with TRBD1. The CDR3 sequence is 14 residues long. V shed 3 bases and J 2 bases; nucleotides not matched to a gene: 2. In germline, CDR1 is LGHNA, CDR2 YSLEER. The CDR3 DNA follows: TGCGCCAGCAGCCAGTACAGGGGGCCCTACGAGCAGTACTTC. It is translated as CASSQYRGPYEQYF.

V is TRBV5-4 and J is TRBJ2-7; TRBD2 aligns across 9 bases. There are 15 residues in the CDR3. V trimming: 0 bases; J trimming: 7 bases; junction bases outside the gene matches: 8. Germline CDR1 and CDR2: SGHNT and YYREEE (reference sequence). The CDR3 loop reads CASSLVVAGVSEQYF. Written as DNA, the CDR3 is TGTGCCAGCAGCTTGGTGGTAGCGGGAGTGAGTGAGCAGTACTTC.